This T cell receptor (beta chain) was captured in a study of blood T cell repertoires in COVID-19 (dated by TCRdb to 2018 to 2021). Looking at the study overall: Samples from collaborators originated in the United States, Italy and Spain and spanned both the acute and convalescent phases of COVID-19. The samples were drawn from two sources: the first 160 participants of the ongoing ImmuneRACE study, and 1,000 to 1,500 subjects contributed by 6 global collaborators. The material from the prospective study consisted of cDNA or gDNA derived from T cells, B-cell-depleted T cells, or PBMCs. HLA class I and class II types, where available, came from metadata supplied by the sample provider rather than from assay-based typing. The repertoires were made available in a free public database intended to serve as a resource for research on the immune response to SARS-CoV-2. A de-identified subject ID, COVID-19 status, age in years and sex were almost always included in the sample metadata. The dataset comprised deeply sampled blood TCRbeta repertoires from subjects exposed to, actively infected with, or recovered from COVID-19. Paper-wide results and their limitations: The quantity of clinical and demographic metadata differed by source and by participant and was supplied without curation.

In Seattle, one collaborating source enrolled patients while the infection was active and tracked those patients longitudinally over the course of disease. The collaborating institutions used their own protocols to collect whole blood in K2EDTA tubes. For TCRbeta analysis, collaborator samples were shipped as frozen whole blood, as isolated PBMCs, or as DNA extracted from either sample type. Trimming removed 3 bases from V and 7 bases from J, leaving 9 bases between the germline ends. The CDR3 contains 12 residues, cysteine and phenylalanine counted. Only CDR3 DNA is held: 36 bases, read in frame from base 1. Comments on this clone: The antigen it recognizes is unknown. Base-call qualities are not available, and no considerably larger clone is one nucleotide away.

TCRbeta CDR3 regions were amplified from genomic DNA by means of the immunoSEQ Assay, a bias-controlled multiplex PCR. Under the source paper's analysis protocol: The number of nucleated cells in each sample was estimated by amplification of reference gene primers within the assay. To quantify the absolute abundance of each unique TCRbeta CDR3 rearrangement, sequence reads were collapsed and filtered. For each sample, productive Simpson clonality was calculated as the square root of Simpson's diversity index across productive rearrangements. This immuneACCESS table, as held by TCRdb, lists in-frame sequences with V and J called but not all clones. Of the missing ones, under half trace to an unresolved V gene in checked studies; the others have no known cause. V and J calls plus clone size are reproduced from that table; the DNA served to infer D and trimming. The sample table lists hundreds of thousands of clones, 80% to 95% of them with a count of one. More than 0.7% of the sample is held by the ten biggest clonotypes.

The source material was peripheral blood. The sequence derives from a man between 60 and 75 years old with COVID-19, enrolled during active disease. The V and J segments used are TRBV12-3 or TRBV12-4 and TRBJ1-2, with no confidently assigned D gene. The CDR3 sequence is CASSFIGGGYTF. The bases are TGTGCCAGCAGTTTCATAGGCGGTGGCTACACCTTC.